This is a list of T cell receptor beta chains from one sample in a study of blood T cell repertoires in COVID-19. Using immunoSEQ multiplex PCR, the repertoire was profiled, and TCRdb retains in-frame clones only, with some absent. The sample has around 150,000 clones, 80% to 90% seen once. Input material: peripheral blood. These receptors originate from a man in his 60s with acute or convalescent COVID-19. Each CDR3 is given with its conserved first and last residue. The order of the fields is J gene, D gene, V gene, clone size, CDR3 protein, CDR3 DNA. A D gene is named only where the DNA matches it firmly. Only part of the rows carry a size: once, few, many, or a class if the clone is expanded.

>TRBJ2-2|TRBD1|TRBV9|NA
CASSVGTGGRNTGELFF
TGTGCCAGCAGCGTAGGGACAGGGGGGAGAAACACCGGGGAGCTGTTTTTT
>TRBJ2-7|NA|TRBV28|once
CASSPGGSSYEQYF
TGTGCCAGCAGTCCCGGCGGCAGCTCCTACGAGCAGTACTTC
>TRBJ1-1|NA|TRBV12-3/TRBV12-4|NA
CASSLSPTEAFF
TGTGCCAGCAGTCTCTCCCCGACTGAAGCTTTCTTT
>TRBJ1-4|TRBD1|TRBV5-1|NA
CASSASRQGAPNEKLFF
TGCGCCAGCAGCGCGAGCCGGCAGGGGGCCCCTAATGAAAAACTGTTTTTT
>TRBJ2-7|TRBD1|TRBV27|NA
CASSPTGLEQYF
TGTGCCAGCAGTCCGACAGGGCTCGAGCAGTACTTC
>TRBJ2-2|TRBD2|TRBV4-2|NA
CASSHGLAGADGELFF
TGTGCCAGCAGCCATGGACTAGCGGGAGCGGACGGGGAGCTGTTTTTT
>TRBJ2-5|TRBD1|TRBV5-1|once
CASLNRGRGETQYF
TGCGCCAGCCTTAACAGGGGAAGGGGAGAGACCCAGTACTTC
>TRBJ2-3|TRBD2|TRBV2|NA
CASGGSSGGIRTDTQYF
TGTGCCAGCGGGGGGAGTAGCGGGGGAATCCGCACAGATACGCAGTATTTT
>TRBJ2-2|TRBD1|TRBV7-7|NA
CASSQGAQGVGGELFF
TGTGCCAGCAGCCAAGGAGCACAGGGGGTAGGCGGGGAGCTGTTTTTT
>TRBJ2-7|NA|TRBV27|NA
CASSFRGPSEQYF
TGTGCCAGCAGTTTTAGGGGCCCTAGCGAGCAGTACTTC
>TRBJ2-5|TRBD2|TRBV20-1|NA
CSASGRETQYF
TGCAGTGCTAGCGGGAGGGAGACCCAGTACTTC
>TRBJ1-4|NA|TRBV30|NA
CAWSPYPPARGEKLFF
TGTGCCTGGAGCCCCTACCCCCCGGCGCGGGGGGAAAAACTGTTTTTT
>TRBJ1-6|TRBD1|TRBV9|NA
CASSVAAGGNSPLHF
TGTGCCAGCAGCGTAGCGGCAGGGGGTAATTCACCCCTCCACTTT
>TRBJ1-2|NA|TRBV2|NA
CASSEARRGGSGYTF
TGTGCCAGCAGTGAAGCGCGGAGGGGGGGTTCTGGCTACACCTTC
>TRBJ2-7|TRBD2|TRBV28|NA
CASWSFGGTRVGYEQYF
TGTGCCAGCTGGTCTTTCGGGGGGACGAGGGTCGGTTACGAGCAGTACTTC
>TRBJ2-7|TRBD1|TRBV15|NA
CATSSTTGGWYEQYF
TGTGCCACCAGCAGTACCACAGGGGGCTGGTACGAGCAGTACTTC
>TRBJ2-2|NA|TRBV5-4|NA
CASSPTGKGDTGELFF
TGTGCCAGCAGCCCGACGGGGAAAGGAGATACCGGGGAGCTGTTTTTT
>TRBJ1-2|TRBD1|TRBV5-1|NA
CASSLQGGDGYTF
TGCGCCAGCAGCTTGCAAGGGGGCGACGGCTACACCTTC
>TRBJ1-1|TRBD1|TRBV28|NA
CASSPRGTGGTEAFF
TGTGCCAGCAGCCCTCGAGGGACAGGGGGCACTGAAGCTTTCTTT
>TRBJ2-7|TRBD2|TRBV7-2|NA
CASSLGGLAQMGDEQYF
TGTGCCAGCAGCTTAGGGGGACTAGCGCAAATGGGGGACGAGCAGTACTTC
>TRBJ2-3|TRBD1|TRBV5-4|NA
CASSFSGTGSRWYF
TGTGCCAGCAGCTTTTCCGGGACAGGGAGTCGGTGGTATTTT
>TRBJ1-2|NA|TRBV7-3|NA
CASSLNRDYGYTF
TGTGCCAGCAGCTTAAACAGGGACTATGGCTACACCTTC
>TRBJ1-1|NA|TRBV7-3|once
CASSMDSSTEAFF
TGTGCCAGCAGCATGGACAGCTCCACTGAAGCTTTCTTT
>TRBJ2-5|TRBD2|TRBV5-1|NA
CASSLGIAGQETQYF
TGCGCCAGCAGCTTGGGGATAGCGGGACAAGAGACCCAGTACTTC
>TRBJ2-4|TRBD1|TRBV18|NA
CASSPGTGDIQYF
TGTGCCAGCTCACCCGGGACAGGGGACATTCAGTACTTC
>TRBJ2-2|TRBD2|TRBV28|few
CASSSLAGGLYGELFF
TGTGCCAGCAGTTCCTTAGCGGGGGGCCTGTACGGGGAGCTGTTTTTT
>TRBJ2-3|TRBD2|TRBV19|NA
CASRRLAGVLTDTQYF
TGTGCCAGTAGAAGGCTAGCGGGAGTACTCACAGATACGCAGTATTTT
>TRBJ2-4|NA|TRBV19|NA
CASSIGVLAKNIQYF
TGTGCCAGTAGTATAGGCGTACTAGCCAAAAACATTCAGTACTTC
>TRBJ2-5|NA|TRBV5-1|NA
CASSLAKGVETQYF
TGCGCCAGCAGCTTGGCCAAAGGGGTTGAGACCCAGTACTTC
>TRBJ2-7|NA|TRBV30|NA
CAWSPQGGEQYF
TGTGCCTGGAGTCCCCAGGGTGGCGAGCAGTACTTC
>TRBJ2-5|NA|TRBV7-9|NA
CASSSGEETQYF
TGTGCCAGCAGCTCAGGGGAAGAGACCCAGTACTTC
>TRBJ1-2|NA|TRBV10-2|NA
CATDTGLANYGYTF
TGCGCCACTGACACAGGCCTAGCTAACTATGGCTACACCTTC
>TRBJ1-4|NA|TRBV11-1|NA
CASSLRGFDEKLFF
TGTGCCAGCAGCTTAAGAGGTTTCGATGAAAAACTGTTTTTT
>TRBJ1-4|NA|TRBV29-1|NA
CSAGVAGPNEKLFF
TGCAGCGCGGGGGTGGCGGGACCGAATGAAAAACTGTTTTTT
>TRBJ1-4|NA|TRBV10-3|NA
CAISESGGNEKLFF
TGTGCCATCAGTGAGTCCGGGGGGAACGAAAAACTGTTTTTT
>TRBJ2-1|NA|TRBV5-1|NA
CASMKRTSSYNEQFF
TGCGCCAGCATGAAGCGGACGAGCTCCTACAATGAGCAGTTCTTC
>TRBJ2-7|TRBD1|TRBV6-6|NA
CAAAGGYEQYF
TGTGCCGCGGCAGGGGGCTACGAGCAGTACTTC
>TRBJ1-2|NA|TRBV3-1/TRBV3-2|NA
CASSLQGAYGYTF
TGTGCCAGCAGCCTCCAGGGTGCCTATGGCTACACCTTC
>TRBJ1-1|TRBD1|TRBV2|NA
CASSEASTGGIF
TGTGCCAGCAGTGAAGCTTCCACAGGGGGAATCTTT
>TRBJ2-1|NA|TRBV27|NA
CASSLFGAAVNEQFF
TGTGCCAGCAGTTTATTCGGAGCGGCCGTCAATGAGCAGTTCTTC
>TRBJ2-3|TRBD2|TRBV27|NA
CASSLGVAGVVDTQYF
TGTGCCAGCAGTTTAGGGGTAGCGGGAGTGGTAGATACGCAGTATTTT
>TRBJ1-1|TRBD1|TRBV28|NA
CASSRGDRATEAFF
TGTGCCAGCAGCCGAGGGGACAGGGCCACTGAAGCTTTCTTT
>TRBJ2-1|NA|TRBV10-1|NA
CASSDVIGENEQFF
TGCGCCAGCAGTGATGTTATAGGGGAAAATGAGCAGTTCTTC
>TRBJ1-6|NA|TRBV20-1|NA
CSASPPNSPLHF
TGCAGTGCTAGTCCTCCTAATTCACCCCTCCACTTT
>TRBJ1-1|NA|TRBV6-5|NA
CASRADRGTEAFF
TGTGCCAGCAGAGCAGACCGGGGCACTGAAGCTTTCTTT
>TRBJ2-7|TRBD1|TRBV5-1|NA
CASSPRSPGQGTGEQYF
TGCGCCAGCAGCCCTCGTTCTCCGGGACAGGGAACGGGTGAGCAGTACTTC
>TRBJ2-5|NA|TRBV5-6|NA
CASSFGMAQETQYF
TGTGCCAGCAGCTTTGGCATGGCCCAAGAGACCCAGTACTTC
>TRBJ1-5|TRBD1|TRBV6-6|NA
CASSYFGQGPQPQHF
TGTGCCAGCAGTTACTTCGGACAGGGTCCCCAGCCCCAGCATTTT
>TRBJ1-2|TRBD1|TRBV11-3|NA
CASSDRVFGYTF
TGTGCCAGCAGCGACAGGGTGTTCGGCTACACCTTC
>TRBJ2-7|NA|TRBV2|NA
CASSEALGLPYEQYF
TGTGCCAGCAGTGAAGCCCTCGGTCTACCCTACGAGCAGTACTTC
>TRBJ1-5|NA|TRBV28|NA
CASSSGGGNQPQHF
TGTGCCAGCAGTTCTGGGGGGGGCAATCAGCCCCAGCATTTT
>TRBJ1-2|TRBD1|TRBV5-1|once
CASSLGPNRGPYGYTF
TGCGCCAGCAGCTTGGGGCCGAACAGGGGGCCATATGGCTACACCTTC
>TRBJ2-2|NA|TRBV6-5|NA
CASGRDISVTGELFF
TGTGCCAGCGGTCGGGATATATCAGTCACCGGGGAGCTGTTTTTT
>TRBJ1-3|NA|TRBV12-3/TRBV12-4|NA
CASSPRPGNTIYF
TGTGCCAGCAGCCCCCGTCCTGGAAACACCATATATTTT
>TRBJ2-5|TRBD2|TRBV29-1|NA
CSVEEGGYQETQYF
TGCAGCGTTGAAGAGGGGGGGTACCAAGAGACCCAGTACTTC
>TRBJ1-6|NA|TRBV9|NA
CASSVGPERNSPLHF
TGTGCCAGCAGCGTAGGTCCGGAGCGGAATTCACCCCTCCACTTT
>TRBJ2-1|TRBD1|TRBV30|NA
CAWSEGASSYNEQFF
TGTGCCTGGAGTGAGGGGGCTAGCTCCTACAATGAGCAGTTCTTC
>TRBJ1-1|NA|TRBV27|NA
CASADRPPTEAFF
TGTGCCAGCGCGGATAGGCCCCCCACTGAAGCTTTCTTT
>TRBJ2-7|TRBD2|TRBV3-1/TRBV3-2|once
CASSPTGLAYYEQYF
TGTGCCAGCAGCCCCACGGGACTAGCTTACTACGAGCAGTACTTC
>TRBJ1-2|NA|TRBV19|NA
CASTPTGVNYGYTF
TGTGCCAGTACCCCTACGGGGGTTAACTATGGCTACACCTTC